Listed below are T cell receptor beta chains from one sample, sequenced in a study of blood T cells in healthy people across ages. TCRdb passed the 5' RACE reads through MiXCR, listing each CDR3 protein once. The sample has hundreds of thousands of distinct CDR3 sequences; 40% to 50% are singletons. The material sequenced was blood. The receptors here all came from a man older than 75 in good health. CDR3s include the opening cysteine and the closing phenylalanine or tryptophan. The order of the fields is V gene, D gene, clone size, J gene, CDR3 DNA, CDR3 protein. A D gene is named only where the DNA matches it firmly. Clone size is given for some rows only: seen once, a few or many times, or a class if the clone is expanded.

V gene: TRBV4-2; D gene: NA; clone size: few; J gene: TRBJ2-3; CDR3 DNA: TGTGCCAGCAGCCAATTAGGCGTCGATACGCAGTATTTT; CDR3 protein: CASSQLGVDTQYF
V gene: TRBV19; D gene: TRBD2; clone size: NA; J gene: TRBJ2-1; CDR3 DNA: TGTGCCAGTGAGGTTGCGGGGGGCGATTACAATGAGCAGTTCTTC; CDR3 protein: CASEVAGGDYNEQFF
V gene: TRBV11-3; D gene: NA; clone size: few; J gene: TRBJ1-1; CDR3 DNA: TGTGCCAGCAGCCCGGGACCGACGAACACTGAAGCTTTCTTT; CDR3 protein: CASSPGPTNTEAFF
V gene: TRBV6-2/TRBV6-3; D gene: NA; clone size: NA; J gene: TRBJ2-2; CDR3 DNA: TGTGCCAGCAAGGAGTCACCCTCGAACACCGGGGAGCTGTTTTTT; CDR3 protein: CASKESPSNTGELFF
V gene: TRBV29-1; D gene: NA; clone size: few; J gene: TRBJ1-1; CDR3 DNA: TGCAGCGTTGTTGACAGCGGGCTCGGAATTTTAGCTTTCTTT; CDR3 protein: CSVVDSGLGILAFF
V gene: TRBV12-3/TRBV12-4; D gene: TRBD2; clone size: once; J gene: TRBJ2-2; CDR3 DNA: TGTGCCAGCAGTTTCGGGGGGGCCTTTGGCACCGGGGAGCTGTTTTTT; CDR3 protein: CASSFGGAFGTGELFF
V gene: TRBV29-1; D gene: NA; clone size: few; J gene: TRBJ1-5; CDR3 DNA: TGCAGCGTTGAAACGGGGCCAGGCCAGCCCCAGCATTTT; CDR3 protein: CSVETGPGQPQHF
V gene: TRBV20-1; D gene: NA; clone size: NA; J gene: TRBJ1-2; CDR3 DNA: TGCAGTGCTAGGCCCGGACACAGAAACTATGGCTACACCTTC; CDR3 protein: CSARPGHRNYGYTF
V gene: TRBV11-2; D gene: NA; clone size: NA; J gene: TRBJ1-2; CDR3 DNA: TGTGCCAGCAGCCCGCTAGGATGGGGCTCCAACGGCTACACCTTC; CDR3 protein: CASSPLGWGSNGYTF
V gene: TRBV20-1; D gene: NA; clone size: NA; J gene: TRBJ2-5; CDR3 DNA: TGCAGTGCTCCTCGGGGGAGCCAAGAGACCCAGTACTTC; CDR3 protein: CSAPRGSQETQYF
V gene: TRBV7-9; D gene: NA; clone size: few; J gene: TRBJ1-2; CDR3 DNA: TGTGCCAGCAGCTCGAGGGGCTACACCTTC; CDR3 protein: CASSSRGYTF
V gene: TRBV9; D gene: NA; clone size: NA; J gene: TRBJ2-1; CDR3 DNA: TGTGCCAGCAGCCCTCGGACAGTATCTCTCTCCTACAATGAGCAGTTCTTC; CDR3 protein: CASSPRTVSLSYNEQFF
V gene: TRBV6-5; D gene: NA; clone size: NA; J gene: TRBJ1-2; CDR3 DNA: TGTGCCAGCAGTTACGAGGCCGTCAACTATGGCTACACCTTC; CDR3 protein: CASSYEAVNYGYTF
V gene: TRBV15; D gene: NA; clone size: NA; J gene: TRBJ2-2; CDR3 DNA: TGTGCCACCACCCCAAGACCCATTCGGGCAGCCGGGGAGCTGTTTTTT; CDR3 protein: CATTPRPIRAAGELFF
V gene: TRBV7-2; D gene: NA; clone size: few; J gene: TRBJ1-4; CDR3 DNA: TGTGCCAGCAGCCGCCCGGGTACCTATGAAAAACTGTTTTTT; CDR3 protein: CASSRPGTYEKLFF
V gene: TRBV6-6; D gene: NA; clone size: many; J gene: TRBJ2-5; CDR3 DNA: TGTGCCAGCAGAAACGGGGGAGGAGAGACCCAGTACTTC; CDR3 protein: CASRNGGGETQYF
V gene: TRBV4-1; D gene: NA; clone size: once; J gene: TRBJ1-2; CDR3 DNA: TGCGCCAGCAGCCAAGATACTGGGGGGCAATTACGGTTCTATGGCTACACCTTC; CDR3 protein: CASSQDTGGQLRFYGYTF
V gene: TRBV7-2; D gene: TRBD2; clone size: few; J gene: TRBJ2-1; CDR3 DNA: TGTGCCAGCAGCATCCAGCGGGGGGGCCATGAGCAGTTCTTC; CDR3 protein: CASSIQRGGHEQFF
V gene: TRBV7-2; D gene: NA; clone size: many; J gene: TRBJ2-5; CDR3 DNA: TGTGCCAGCAGCTTAGCAGGACCCCAAGAGACCCAGTACTTC; CDR3 protein: CASSLAGPQETQYF
V gene: TRBV13; D gene: NA; clone size: few; J gene: TRBJ2-7; CDR3 DNA: TGTGCCAGCAGCGTAGGACAGTACAATGAGCAGTACTTC; CDR3 protein: CASSVGQYNEQYF
V gene: TRBV29-1; D gene: NA; clone size: NA; J gene: TRBJ2-5; CDR3 DNA: TGCAGCGTTGAAGAAGAGATGGTGGGACAAGAGACTCAGTACTTC; CDR3 protein: CSVEEEMVGQETQYF
V gene: TRBV12-3/TRBV12-4; D gene: TRBD1; clone size: NA; J gene: TRBJ2-1; CDR3 DNA: TGTGCCAGCAGACGCCAGGGGGTCTCGGGCAATGAGCAGTTCTTC; CDR3 protein: CASRRQGVSGNEQFF
V gene: TRBV24-1; D gene: TRBD2; clone size: few; J gene: TRBJ2-1; CDR3 DNA: TGTGCCACCAGTGAACGACTAGCTGGTGAGCAGTTCTTC; CDR3 protein: CATSERLAGEQFF
V gene: TRBV29-1; D gene: NA; clone size: NA; J gene: TRBJ1-1; CDR3 DNA: TGCAGCGTAGCCGGGACGGTGAATACTGAAGCTTTCTTT; CDR3 protein: CSVAGTVNTEAFF
V gene: TRBV7-9; D gene: NA; clone size: NA; J gene: TRBJ2-1; CDR3 DNA: TGTGCCAGCAGCTTAAACTCTGGGCTAGCCTACAATGAGCAGTTCTTC; CDR3 protein: CASSLNSGLAYNEQFF